The rows below give T cell receptor beta chains drawn from one sample of a study of tumor-infiltrating lymphocytes in oesophageal squamous cell carcinoma. TCRdb reprocessed the PCR reads with MiXCR, giving one entry per CDR3 protein. The repertoire has roughly 20,000 distinct CDR3 sequences, almost 40% of them found once; the top ten carry almost 7%. The sample consisted of blood. These receptors all come from a male donor with esophageal squamous cell carcinoma. Each CDR3 is given with its conserved first and last residue. The D gene is left open where the match is weak. For some rows the clone size is stated as once, few or many, or as a class when expanded; others skip it.

abundance | j_gene | d_gene | v_gene | CDR3aa | CDR3nt
. | TRBJ2-1 | TRBD2 | TRBV7-8 | CASSLRRTSGNNEQFF | TGTGCCAGCAGCTTAAGAAGGACTAGCGGGAACAATGAGCAGTTCTTC
medium-sized | TRBJ1-2 | . | TRBV12-3/TRBV12-4 | CASSLALRGWGFISSYGYTF | TGTGCCAGCAGTTTAGCGCTGCGAGGGTGGGGGTTCATCTCTAGCTATGGCTACACCTTC
. | TRBJ2-7 | TRBD2 | TRBV5-1 | CASSFSGGAGEQYF | TGCGCCAGCAGCTTCAGCGGGGGGGCGGGGGAGCAGTACTTC
few | TRBJ2-3 | TRBD2 | TRBV7-2 | CASSSNAGELDTQYF | TGTGCCAGCAGCTCCAACGCGGGAGAACTGGATACGCAGTATTTT
medium-sized | TRBJ2-2 | . | TRBV7-9 | CASSYPDRINGELFF | TGTGCCAGCAGCTACCCGGACAGAATCAACGGGGAGCTGTTTTTT
few | TRBJ1-5 | . | TRBV2 | CASGLAGVSNQPQHF | TGTGCCAGCGGGCTGGCGGGAGTGAGCAATCAGCCCCAGCATTTT
. | TRBJ1-2 | TRBD1 | TRBV6-6 | CASSYGTGGIYGYTF | TGTGCCAGCAGTTACGGGACAGGGGGCATCTATGGCTACACCTTC
medium-sized | TRBJ2-1 | TRBD2 | TRBV11-1 | CASSLGGGSNEQFF | TGTGCCAGCAGCTTAGGGGGCGGGAGCAATGAGCAGTTCTTC
many | TRBJ2-3 | TRBD2 | TRBV12-3/TRBV12-4 | CASSFGGFSTDTQYF | TGTGCCAGCAGTTTCGGGGGGTTTAGCACAGATACGCAGTATTTT
. | TRBJ2-7 | . | TRBV7-8 | CASSRGPYEQYF | TGTGCCAGCAGCAGAGGCCCCTACGAGCAGTACTTC
. | TRBJ1-1 | . | TRBV18 | CATLFGQNTEAFF | TGTGCCACCCTCTTTGGGCAGAACACTGAAGCTTTCTTT
. | TRBJ2-1 | TRBD2 | TRBV7-6 | CASSSWTSGRPSSYNEQFF | TGTGCCAGCAGCTCCTGGACTAGCGGGAGGCCGAGCTCCTACAATGAGCAGTTCTTC
. | TRBJ2-3 | . | TRBV7-6 | CASSFNYPDRFTDTQYF | TGTGCCAGCAGCTTCAACTACCCCGACAGGTTCACAGATACGCAGTATTTT
many | TRBJ1-5 | . | TRBV5-5 | CASSLWTGDQPQHF | TGTGCCAGCAGCCTGTGGACGGGGGATCAGCCCCAGCATTTT
. | TRBJ2-5 | TRBD1 | TRBV27 | CASSLGDRPGINNEQYF | TGTGCCAGCAGTCTGGGGGACAGGCCGGGAATCAACAATGAGCAGTACTTC
once | TRBJ2-1 | TRBD2 | TRBV11-2 | CASSLVGGRAFHEQLF | TGTGCCAGCAGCTTAGTCGGCGGGAGGGCCTTCCATGAGCAGCTCTTC
. | TRBJ2-3 | TRBD1 | TRBV5-6 | CASSRGQGIKTDTQYF | TGTGCCAGCAGCAGGGGACAGGGAATCAAAACAGATACGCAGTATTTT